This T cell receptor (beta chain) is from a study of blood T cell repertoires in COVID-19. The overall study: Samples representing acute and convalescent COVID-19 were sourced from the United States, Italy and Spain. PBMCs, B-cell-depleted T cells, or T cells provided the cDNA or gDNA that made up the material.

Trimming at V came to 6 bases and at J to 3 bases, leaving 5 bases not matched to a gene. Germline loops: CDR1 KGHSH, CDR2 LQKENI. This CDR3 has 15 amino acids. This clone was seen a single time. Clones were read by immunoSEQ multiplex PCR, and TCRdb kept only the in-frame ones, dropping some. The sample gives more than 300,000 clones, around 87% of which show up once; more than 1.5% is in the top ten. Sequencing input: PBMCs or T cells enriched from blood (not recorded which). The chain combines TRBV18 with TRBJ2-5, with TRBD2 matching over 12 bases. The clonotype originates from a man aged 40-49 years in a cohort exposed to, infected with or recovered from COVID-19 (not recorded which). The CDR3 DNA follows: TGTGCCAGCTCGCCGGGACTAGCGGGCGAAGAGACCCAGTACTTC. Its translation: CASSPGLAGEETQYF.